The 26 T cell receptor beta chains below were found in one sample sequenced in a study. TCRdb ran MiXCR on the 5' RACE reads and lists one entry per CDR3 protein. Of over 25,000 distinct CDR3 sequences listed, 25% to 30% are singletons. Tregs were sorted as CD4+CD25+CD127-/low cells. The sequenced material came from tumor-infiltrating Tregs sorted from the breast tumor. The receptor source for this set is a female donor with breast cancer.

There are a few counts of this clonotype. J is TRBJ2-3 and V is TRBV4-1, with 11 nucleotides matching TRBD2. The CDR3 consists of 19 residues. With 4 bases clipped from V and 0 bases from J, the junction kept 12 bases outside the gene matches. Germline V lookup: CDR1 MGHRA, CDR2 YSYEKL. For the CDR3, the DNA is TGCGCCAGCAGCCGAAAAAGATCCGGGACTAGCGGTAGCACAGATACGCAGTATTTT. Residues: CASSRKRSGTSGSTDTQYF.

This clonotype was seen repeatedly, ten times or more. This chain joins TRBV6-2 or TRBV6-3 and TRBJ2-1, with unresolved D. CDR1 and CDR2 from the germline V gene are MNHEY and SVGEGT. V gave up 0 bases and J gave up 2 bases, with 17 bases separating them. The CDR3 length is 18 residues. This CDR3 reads CASSYSTVRTETYNEQFF. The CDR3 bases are TGTGCCAGCAGTTACTCGACCGTCAGGACGGAGACCTACAATGAGCAGTTCTTC.

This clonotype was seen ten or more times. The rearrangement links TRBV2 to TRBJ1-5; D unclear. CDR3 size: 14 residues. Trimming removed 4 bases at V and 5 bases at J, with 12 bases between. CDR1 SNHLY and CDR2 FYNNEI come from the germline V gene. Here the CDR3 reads CASSAPQGDQPQHF. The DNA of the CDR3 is TGTGCCAGCAGTGCGCCACAAGGAGATCAGCCCCAGCATTTT.

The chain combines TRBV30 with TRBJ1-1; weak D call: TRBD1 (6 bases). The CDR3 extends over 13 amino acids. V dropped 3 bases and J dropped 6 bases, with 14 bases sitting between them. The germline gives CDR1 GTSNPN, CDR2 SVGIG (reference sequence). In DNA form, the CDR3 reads TGTGCCTGGAGCCTACTGGGGGCCTCTGAAGCTTTCTTT. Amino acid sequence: CAWSLLGASEAFF.

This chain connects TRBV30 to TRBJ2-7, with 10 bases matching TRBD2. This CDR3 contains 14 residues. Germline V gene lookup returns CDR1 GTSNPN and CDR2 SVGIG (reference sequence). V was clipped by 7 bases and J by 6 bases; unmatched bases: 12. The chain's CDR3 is CAFDLAGDGSEQYF. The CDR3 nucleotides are TGTGCCTTCGATCTAGCGGGAGATGGTAGCGAGCAGTACTTC. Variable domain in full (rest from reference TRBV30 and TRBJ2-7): SQTIHQWPATLVQPVGSPLSLECTVEGTSNPNLYWYRQAAGRGLQLLFYSVGIGQISSEVPQNLSASRPQDRQFILSSKKLLLSDSGFYLCAFDLAGDGSEQYFGPGTRLTVT.

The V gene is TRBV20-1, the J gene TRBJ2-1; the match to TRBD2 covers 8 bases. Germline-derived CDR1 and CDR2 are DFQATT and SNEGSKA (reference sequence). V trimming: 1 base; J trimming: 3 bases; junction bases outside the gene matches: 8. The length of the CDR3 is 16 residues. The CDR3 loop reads CSARVEREIVYNEQFF. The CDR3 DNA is TGCAGTGCTAGAGTGGAGCGGGAGATAGTCTACAATGAGCAGTTCTTC.

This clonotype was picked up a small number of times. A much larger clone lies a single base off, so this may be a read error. Here the CDR3 reads CASRVGPRSYEQYF. In nucleotides, the CDR3 is TGCGCCAGCAGGGTCGGGCCGAGATCCTACGAGCAGTACTTC. This chain links TRBV5-1 with TRBJ2-7; D gene unclear. Germline V CDR1 and CDR2: SGHRS, YFSETQ. The CDR3 is 14 amino acids. Trimming took 5 bases from V and 1 from J, leaving 13 bases between them.

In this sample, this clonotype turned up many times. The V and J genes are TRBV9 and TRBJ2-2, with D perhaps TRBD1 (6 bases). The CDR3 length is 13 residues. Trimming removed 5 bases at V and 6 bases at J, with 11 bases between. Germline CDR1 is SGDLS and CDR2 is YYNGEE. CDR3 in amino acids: CASSDHRAGELFF. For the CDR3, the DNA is TGTGCCAGCAGTGACCACAGGGCCGGGGAGCTGTTTTTT.

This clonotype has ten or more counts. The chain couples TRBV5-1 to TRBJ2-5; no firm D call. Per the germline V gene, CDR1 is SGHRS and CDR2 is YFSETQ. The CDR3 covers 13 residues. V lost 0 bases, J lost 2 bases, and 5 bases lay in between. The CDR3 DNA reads TGCGCCAGCAGCTTGGGGTATCAAGAGACCCAGTACTTC. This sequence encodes CASSLGYQETQYF.

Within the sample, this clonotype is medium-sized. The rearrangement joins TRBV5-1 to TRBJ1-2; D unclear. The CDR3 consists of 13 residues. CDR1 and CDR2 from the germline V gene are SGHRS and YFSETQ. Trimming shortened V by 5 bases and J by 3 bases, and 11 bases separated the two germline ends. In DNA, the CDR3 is TGCGCCAGCAGGACGGGAGTCGACTATGGCTACACCTTC. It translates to CASRTGVDYGYTF.

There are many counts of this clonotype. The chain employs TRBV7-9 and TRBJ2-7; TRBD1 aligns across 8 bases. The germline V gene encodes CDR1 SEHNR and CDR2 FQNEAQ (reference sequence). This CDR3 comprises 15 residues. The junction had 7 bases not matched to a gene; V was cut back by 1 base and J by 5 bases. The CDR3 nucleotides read TGTGCCAGCAGCTTAGGGGTGACAGGGGTTGACGAGCAGTACTTC. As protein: CASSLGVTGVDEQYF.

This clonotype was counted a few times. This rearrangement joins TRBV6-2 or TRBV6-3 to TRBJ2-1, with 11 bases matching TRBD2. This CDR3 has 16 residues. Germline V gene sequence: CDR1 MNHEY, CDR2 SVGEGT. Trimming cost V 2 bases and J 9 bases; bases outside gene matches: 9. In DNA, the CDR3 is TGTGCCAGCAGTTACCCACTAGCGGGAGTAATAGGTGAGCAGTTCTTC. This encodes CASSYPLAGVIGEQFF.

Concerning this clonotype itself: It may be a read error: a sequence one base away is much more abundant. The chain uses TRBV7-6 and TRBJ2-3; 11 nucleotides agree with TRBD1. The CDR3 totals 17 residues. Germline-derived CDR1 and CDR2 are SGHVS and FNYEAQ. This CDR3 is CAGSLGPAGQGADTQYF. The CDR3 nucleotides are TGTGCCGGCAGCTTAGGCCCGGCGGGACAGGGGGCAGATACGCAGTATTTT.

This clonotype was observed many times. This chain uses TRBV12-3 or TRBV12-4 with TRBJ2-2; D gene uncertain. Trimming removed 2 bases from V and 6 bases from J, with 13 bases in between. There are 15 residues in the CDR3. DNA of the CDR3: TGTGCCAGCAGTTTAAGTGGTGTTAGTCCCGGGGAGCTGTTTTTT. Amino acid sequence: CASSLSGVSPGELFF.

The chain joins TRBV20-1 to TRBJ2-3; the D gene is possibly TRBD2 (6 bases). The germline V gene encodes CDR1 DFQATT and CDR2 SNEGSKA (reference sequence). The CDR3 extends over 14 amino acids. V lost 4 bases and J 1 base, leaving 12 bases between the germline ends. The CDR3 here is CSATRPGGTDTQYF. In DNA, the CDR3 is TGCAGTGCTACTCGGCCGGGGGGCACAGATACGCAGTATTTT.

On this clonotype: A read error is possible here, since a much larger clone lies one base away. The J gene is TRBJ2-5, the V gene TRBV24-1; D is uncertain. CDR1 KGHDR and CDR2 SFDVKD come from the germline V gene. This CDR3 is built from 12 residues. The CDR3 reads CATSDLGEAQYF. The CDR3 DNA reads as TGTGCCACCAGTGATTTGGGAGAGGCCCAGTACTTC.

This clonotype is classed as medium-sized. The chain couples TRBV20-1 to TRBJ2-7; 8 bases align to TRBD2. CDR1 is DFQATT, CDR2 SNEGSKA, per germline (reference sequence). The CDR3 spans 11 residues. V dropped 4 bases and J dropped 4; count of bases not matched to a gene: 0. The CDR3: CSAKREYEQYF. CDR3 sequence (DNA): TGCAGTGCTAAGCGGGAGTACGAGCAGTACTTC.

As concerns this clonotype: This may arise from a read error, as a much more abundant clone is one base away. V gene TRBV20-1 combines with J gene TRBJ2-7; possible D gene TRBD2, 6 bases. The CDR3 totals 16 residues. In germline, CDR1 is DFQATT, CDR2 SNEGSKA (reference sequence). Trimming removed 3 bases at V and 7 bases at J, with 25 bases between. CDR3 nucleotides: TGCAGTGCTAGGGGCCTGAGTAGCAGGAGGGCGGGAGAGCAGTACTTC. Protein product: CSARGLSSRRAGEQYF.

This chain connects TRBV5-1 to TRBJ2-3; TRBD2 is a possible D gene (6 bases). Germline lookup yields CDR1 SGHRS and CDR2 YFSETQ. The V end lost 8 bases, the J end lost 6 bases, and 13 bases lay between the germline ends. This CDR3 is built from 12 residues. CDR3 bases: TGCGCCAGTGCGGGATCGTCGGATACGCAGTATTTT. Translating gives CASAGSSDTQYF.

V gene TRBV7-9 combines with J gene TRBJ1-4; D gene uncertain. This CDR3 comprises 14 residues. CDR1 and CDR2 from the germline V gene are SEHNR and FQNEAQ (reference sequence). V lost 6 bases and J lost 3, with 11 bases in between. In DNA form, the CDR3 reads TGTGCCAGCAGTATTTCCGCAGCTAATGAAAAACTGTTTTTT. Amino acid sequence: CASSISAANEKLFF.

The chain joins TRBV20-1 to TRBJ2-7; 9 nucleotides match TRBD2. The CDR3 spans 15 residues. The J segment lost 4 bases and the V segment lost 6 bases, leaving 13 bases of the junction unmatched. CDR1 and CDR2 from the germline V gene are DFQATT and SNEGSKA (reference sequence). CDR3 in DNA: TGCAGTGCAACCCCGACGCGCGGGAGGGTTTACGAGCAGTACTTC. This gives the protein CSATPTRGRVYEQYF.

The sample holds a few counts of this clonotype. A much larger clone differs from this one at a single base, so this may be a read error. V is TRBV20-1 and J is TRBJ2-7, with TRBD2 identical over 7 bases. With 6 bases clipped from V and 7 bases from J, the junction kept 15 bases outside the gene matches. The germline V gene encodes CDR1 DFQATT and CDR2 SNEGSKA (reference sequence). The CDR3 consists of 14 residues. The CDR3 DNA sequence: TGCAGTGCAGCACTAGCGAGAGGGCCCGAAGAGCAGTACTTC. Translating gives CSAALARGPEEQYF.

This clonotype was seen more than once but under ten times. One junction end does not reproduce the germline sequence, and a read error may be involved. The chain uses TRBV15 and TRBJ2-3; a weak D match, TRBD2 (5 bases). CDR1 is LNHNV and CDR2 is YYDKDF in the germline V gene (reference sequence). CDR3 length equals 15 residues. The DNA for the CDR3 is TGTGCCACCGGCAGAGGGCTTTTTTTCACAGATACGCAGTATTTT. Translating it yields CATGRGLFFTDTQYF. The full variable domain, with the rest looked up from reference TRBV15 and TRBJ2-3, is DAMVIQNPRYQVTQFGKPVTLSCSQTLNHNVMYWYQQKSSQAPKLLFHYYDKDFNNEADTPDNFQSRRPNTSFCFLDIRSPGLGDTAMYLCATGRGLFFTDTQYFGPGTRLTVL.

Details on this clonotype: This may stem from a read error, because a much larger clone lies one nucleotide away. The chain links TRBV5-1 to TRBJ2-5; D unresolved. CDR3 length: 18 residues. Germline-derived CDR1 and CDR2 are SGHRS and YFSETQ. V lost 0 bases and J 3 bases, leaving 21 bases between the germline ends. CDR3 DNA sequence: TGCGCCAGCAGCTTGGCTCGCAGGACGGCAGCGTCGAAAGAGACCCAGTACTTC. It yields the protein CASSLARRTAASKETQYF.

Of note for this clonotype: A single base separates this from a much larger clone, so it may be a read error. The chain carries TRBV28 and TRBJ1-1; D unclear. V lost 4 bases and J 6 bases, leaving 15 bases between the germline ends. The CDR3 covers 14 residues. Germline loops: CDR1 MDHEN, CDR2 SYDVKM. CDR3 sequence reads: CASSSRHPWAEAFF. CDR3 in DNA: TGTGCCAGCAGTTCGCGACACCCGTGGGCTGAAGCTTTCTTT.

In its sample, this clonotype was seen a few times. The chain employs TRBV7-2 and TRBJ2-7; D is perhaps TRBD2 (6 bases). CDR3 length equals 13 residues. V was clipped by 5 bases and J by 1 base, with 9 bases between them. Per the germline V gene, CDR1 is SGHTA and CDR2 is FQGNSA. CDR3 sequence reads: CASSRGWSYEQYF. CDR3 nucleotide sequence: TGTGCCAGCAGCCGGGGGTGGTCCTACGAGCAGTACTTC.